This paragraph covers one T cell receptor beta chain sequence. Authors' processing steps: How many nucleated cells were present was estimated from reference gene primer amplification. Only in-frame clones appear in the TCRdb table, and some are missing; sequencing was by immunoSEQ multiplex PCR. V and J calls and clone size are those listed in that table; D and trimming were worked out from the DNA. The sample contains under 200,000 clones, 83% of which appear only once. The data originate from a study of blood T cell repertoires in COVID-19. Study as a whole: The samples span acute and convalescent COVID-19 from the United States, Italy and Spain. PBMCs, B-cell-depleted T cells, or T cells provided the cDNA or gDNA that made up the material.

Per germline, CDR1 SGHRS and CDR2 YFSETQ. There are 16 residues in the CDR3. V lost 0 bases and J lost 4, with 16 bases in between. This clonotype was obtained from a woman of 80 years or more with acute or convalescent COVID-19. Sequencing used peripheral blood. J is TRBJ1-1 and V is TRBV5-1; the D gene is possibly TRBD1 (5 bases). The CDR3 bases are TGCGCCAGCAGCTTGGAGGTGCTGGGGCAGGGCACTGAAGCTTTCTTT. Its protein is CASSLEVLGQGTEAFF.